This T cell receptor (beta chain) was sequenced during a study of blood T cell repertoires in COVID-19. Study details: Sites in the United States, Italy and Spain provided acute and convalescent COVID-19 samples. PBMCs, B-cell-depleted T cells, or T cells provided the cDNA or gDNA that made up the material.

Recruitment covered 25 or so US areas and drew participants whose ages spanned roughly 18 to 100 years. Donors of Cohort 3 who recovered were those that had two negative PCRs, clearance, or symptom resolution. Trimming at V came to 4 bases and at J to 6 bases, leaving 5 bases not matched to a gene. Germline lookup yields CDR1 MNHEY and CDR2 SMNVEV (reference sequence). The CDR3 totals 14 residues. The protocol was immunoSEQ multiplex PCR, while the TCRdb copy is restricted to in-frame clones and leaves out a portion. This table has around 200,000 clones, about 81% appearing once. The sequenced material came from PBMCs or T cells enriched from blood (not recorded which). The receptor was derived from a woman in her 30s who had recovered from COVID-19. The chain links TRBV27 to TRBJ1-2, with TRBD1 identical over 10 bases. The CDR3 loop is CASSSDRGRNGYTF. As DNA, the CDR3 is TGTGCCAGCAGTTCGGACAGGGGGAGGAATGGCTACACCTTC.